This note documents a single T cell receptor beta chain sequence. Its specificity is unknown. Each CDR3 protein gets one entry after TCRdb re-called the 5' RACE reads with MiXCR. The sample holds some 730,000 distinct CDR3 sequences; around a sixth are singletons and the top ten take 13%. The sample belongs to a study of identical twins. Study-level findings and limits: Memory repertoires showed no such pattern, whereas abundant cord blood beta clonotypes carried fewer insertions.

The CDR3 loop spans 12 amino acids. Germline V gives CDR1 MNHNS, CDR2 SASEGT. Trimming at V came to 10 bases and at J to 4 bases, leaving 3 bases not matched to a gene. These records were also assigned to another study, of T cells expressing NK-cell markers.

The TCR sequence derives from a woman aged 18-30 years in good health. The rearrangement uses TRBV6-1 and TRBJ1-3; 8 nucleotides line up with TRBD1. The sample consisted of PBMCs. For the CDR3, the DNA is TGTGCCACCCAGGGGGCAGGAAACACCATATATTTT. Translation: CATQGAGNTIYF.